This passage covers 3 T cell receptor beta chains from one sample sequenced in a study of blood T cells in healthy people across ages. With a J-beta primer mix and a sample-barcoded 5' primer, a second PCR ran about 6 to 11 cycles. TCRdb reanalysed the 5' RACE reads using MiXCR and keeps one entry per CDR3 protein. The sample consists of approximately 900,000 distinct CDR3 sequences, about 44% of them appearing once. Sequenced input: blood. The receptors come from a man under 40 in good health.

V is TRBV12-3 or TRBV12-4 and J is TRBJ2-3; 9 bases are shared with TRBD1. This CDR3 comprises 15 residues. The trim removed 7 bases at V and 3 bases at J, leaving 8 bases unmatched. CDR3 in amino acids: CASTPGQGVTDTQYF. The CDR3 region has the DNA TGTGCCAGCACTCCGGGACAGGGTGTTACAGATACGCAGTATTTT.

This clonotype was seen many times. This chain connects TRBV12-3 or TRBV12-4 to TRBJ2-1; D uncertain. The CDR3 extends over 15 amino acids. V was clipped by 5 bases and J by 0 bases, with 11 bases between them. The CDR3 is CASSPTVISYNEQFF. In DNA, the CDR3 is TGTGCCAGCAGTCCGACGGTTATCTCCTACAATGAGCAGTTCTTC.

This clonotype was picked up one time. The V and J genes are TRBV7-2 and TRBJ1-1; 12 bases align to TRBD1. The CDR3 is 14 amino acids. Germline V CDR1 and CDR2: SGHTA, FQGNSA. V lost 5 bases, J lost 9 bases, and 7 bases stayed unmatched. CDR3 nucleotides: TGTGCCAGCAGCGGGGACAGGGGGCTGGCTAAAGCTTTCTTT. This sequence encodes CASSGDRGLAKAFF.